The clone carrying this TCR beta chain was seen a few times. The data originate from a study of cytotoxic CD8 clonotypes in ibrutinib-treated CLL. Per germline, CDR1 SGHRS and CDR2 YFSETQ. V gave up 5 bases and J gave up 2 bases, with 26 bases separating them. The CDR3 is 18 residues long. TCRdb's copy holds only in-frame clones and misses some; the assay was immunoSEQ multiplex PCR. Of approximately 170,000 clones in the sample, around nine tenths were seen once. This sequence was found in a human donor with chronic lymphocytic leukemia. Sequencing was performed on PBMCs, taken at disease progression, from a patient treated with ibrutinib. V and J are TRBV5-1 and TRBJ2-7; D may be TRBD2 (6 bases). The CDR3 loop is CASRPDHIEGRFAYEQYF. CDR3 in DNA: TGCGCCAGCAGGCCGGATCATATTGAGGGGAGGTTCGCCTACGAGCAGTACTTC.